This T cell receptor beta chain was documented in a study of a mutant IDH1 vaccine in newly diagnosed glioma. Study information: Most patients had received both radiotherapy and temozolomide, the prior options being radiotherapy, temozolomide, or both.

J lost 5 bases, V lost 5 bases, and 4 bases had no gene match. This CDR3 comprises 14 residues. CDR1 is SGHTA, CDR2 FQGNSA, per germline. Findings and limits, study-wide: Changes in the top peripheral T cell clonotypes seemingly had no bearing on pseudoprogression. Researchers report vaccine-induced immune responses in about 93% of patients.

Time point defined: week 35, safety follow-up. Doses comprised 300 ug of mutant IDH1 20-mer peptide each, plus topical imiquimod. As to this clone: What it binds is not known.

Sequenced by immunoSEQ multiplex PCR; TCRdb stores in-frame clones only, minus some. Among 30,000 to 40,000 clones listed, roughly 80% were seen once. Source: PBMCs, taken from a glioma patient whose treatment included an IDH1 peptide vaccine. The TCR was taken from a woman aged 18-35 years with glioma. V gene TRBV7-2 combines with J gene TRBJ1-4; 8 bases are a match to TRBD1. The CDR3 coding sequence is TGTGCCAGCAGCCCTAGACAGGGGAATGAAAAACTGTTTTTT. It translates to CASSPRQGNEKLFF. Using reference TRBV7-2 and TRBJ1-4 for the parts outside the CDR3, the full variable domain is GAGVSQSPSNKVTEKGKDVELRCDPISGHTALYWYRQSLGQGLEFLIYFQGNSAPDKSGLPSDRFSAERTGGSVSTLTIQRTQQEDSAVYLCASSPRQGNEKLFFGSGTQLSVL.